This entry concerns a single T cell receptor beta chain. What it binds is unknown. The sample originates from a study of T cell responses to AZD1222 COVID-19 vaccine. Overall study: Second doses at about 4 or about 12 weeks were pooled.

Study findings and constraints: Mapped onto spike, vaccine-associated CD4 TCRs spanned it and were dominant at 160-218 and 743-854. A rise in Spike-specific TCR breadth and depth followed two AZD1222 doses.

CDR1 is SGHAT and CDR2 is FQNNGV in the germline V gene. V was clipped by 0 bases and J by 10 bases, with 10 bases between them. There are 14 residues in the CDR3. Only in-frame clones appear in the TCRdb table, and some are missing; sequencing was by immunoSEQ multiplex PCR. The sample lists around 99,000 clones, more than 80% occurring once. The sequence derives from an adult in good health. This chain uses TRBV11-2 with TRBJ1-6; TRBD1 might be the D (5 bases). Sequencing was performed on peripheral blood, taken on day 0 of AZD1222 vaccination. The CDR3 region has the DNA TGTGCCAGCAGCTTAGACAGGGTAGGCTCACCCCTCCACTTT. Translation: CASSLDRVGSPLHF.